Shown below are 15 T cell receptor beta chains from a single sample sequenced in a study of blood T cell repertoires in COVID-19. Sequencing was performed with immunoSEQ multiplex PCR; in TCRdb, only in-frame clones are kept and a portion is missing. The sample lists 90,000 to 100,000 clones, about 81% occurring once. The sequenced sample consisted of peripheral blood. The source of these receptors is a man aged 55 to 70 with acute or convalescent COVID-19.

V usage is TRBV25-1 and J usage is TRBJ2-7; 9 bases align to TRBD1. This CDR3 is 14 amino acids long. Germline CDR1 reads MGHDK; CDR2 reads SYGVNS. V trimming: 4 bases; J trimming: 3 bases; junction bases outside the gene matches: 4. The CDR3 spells CASSGGQGNYEQYF. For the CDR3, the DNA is TGTGCCAGCAGTGGGGGACAGGGAAACTACGAGCAGTACTTC.

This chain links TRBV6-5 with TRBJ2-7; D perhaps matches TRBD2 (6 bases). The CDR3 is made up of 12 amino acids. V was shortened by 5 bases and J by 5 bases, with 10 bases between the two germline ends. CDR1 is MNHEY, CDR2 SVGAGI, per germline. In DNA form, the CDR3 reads TGTGCCAGCAGTCCACGGGGGAACGAGCAGTACGTC. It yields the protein CASSPRGNEQYV.

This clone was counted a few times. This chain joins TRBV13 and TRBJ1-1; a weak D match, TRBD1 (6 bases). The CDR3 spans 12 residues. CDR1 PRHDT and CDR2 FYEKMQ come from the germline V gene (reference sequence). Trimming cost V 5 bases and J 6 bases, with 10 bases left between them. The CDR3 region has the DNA TGTGCCAGCAGCATCAGGACAGCTGAAGCTTTCTTT. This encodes CASSIRTAEAFF.

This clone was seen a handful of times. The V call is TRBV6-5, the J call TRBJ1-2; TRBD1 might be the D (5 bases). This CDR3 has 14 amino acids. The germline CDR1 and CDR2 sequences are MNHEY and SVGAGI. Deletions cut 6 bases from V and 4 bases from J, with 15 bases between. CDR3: CASRNLVGAYGYTF. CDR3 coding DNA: TGTGCCAGCAGGAACCTGGTAGGGGCCTATGGCTACACCTTC.

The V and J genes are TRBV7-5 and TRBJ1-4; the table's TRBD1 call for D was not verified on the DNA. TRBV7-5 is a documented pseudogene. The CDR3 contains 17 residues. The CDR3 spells CARSSRGQGPTNEKLFF. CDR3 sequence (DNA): TGTGCCAGAAGCTCCAGGGGCCAGGGCCCAACTAATGAAAAACTGTTTTTT.

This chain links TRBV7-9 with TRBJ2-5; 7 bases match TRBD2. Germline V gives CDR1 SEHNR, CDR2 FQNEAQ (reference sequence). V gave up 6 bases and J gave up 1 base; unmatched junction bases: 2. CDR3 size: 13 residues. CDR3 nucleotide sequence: TGTGCCAGCAGTCGGACTAGCCAAGAGACCCAGTACTTC. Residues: CASSRTSQETQYF.

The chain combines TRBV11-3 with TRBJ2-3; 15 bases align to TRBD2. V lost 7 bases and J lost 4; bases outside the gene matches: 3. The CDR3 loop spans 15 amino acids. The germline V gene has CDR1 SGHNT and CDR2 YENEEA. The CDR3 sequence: CASTGLAGGPDTQYF. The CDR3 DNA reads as TGTGCCAGCACTGGACTAGCGGGAGGGCCAGATACGCAGTATTTT.

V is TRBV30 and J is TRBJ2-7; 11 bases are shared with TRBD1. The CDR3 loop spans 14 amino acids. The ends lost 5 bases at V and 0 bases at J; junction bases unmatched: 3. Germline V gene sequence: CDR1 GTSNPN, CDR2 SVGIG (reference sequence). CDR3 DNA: TGTGCCTGGCCGGACAGGGGGCACTCCTACGAGCAGTACGTC. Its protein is CAWPDRGHSYEQYV.

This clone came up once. DNA for the CDR3: TGCAGTGCTAGTTCCCCTAGCGGGAGTGGGAATGAGCAGTTCTTC. Translated: CSASSPSGSGNEQFF. This chain connects TRBV20-1 to TRBJ2-1; TRBD2 agrees at 10 bases. J gave up 7 bases and V 3 bases, and 9 bases lay outside the gene matches. Per germline, CDR1 DFQATT and CDR2 SNEGSKA (reference sequence). The CDR3 length is 15 residues.

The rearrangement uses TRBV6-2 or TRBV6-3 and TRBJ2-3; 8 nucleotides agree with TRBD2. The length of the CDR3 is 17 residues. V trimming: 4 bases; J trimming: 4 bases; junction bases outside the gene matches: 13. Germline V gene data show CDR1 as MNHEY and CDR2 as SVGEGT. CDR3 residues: CASSLIPSGSGADTQYF. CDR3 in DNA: TGTGCCAGCAGTTTAATACCCAGCGGGAGCGGGGCAGATACGCAGTATTTT.

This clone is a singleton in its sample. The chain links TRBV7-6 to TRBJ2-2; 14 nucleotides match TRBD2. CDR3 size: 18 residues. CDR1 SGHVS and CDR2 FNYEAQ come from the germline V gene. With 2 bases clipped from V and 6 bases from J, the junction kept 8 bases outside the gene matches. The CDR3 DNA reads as TGTGCCAGCAGCTTATCCTCCGGGACTAGCGGGAGCCCCGGGGAGCTGTTTTTT. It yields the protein CASSLSSGTSGSPGELFF.

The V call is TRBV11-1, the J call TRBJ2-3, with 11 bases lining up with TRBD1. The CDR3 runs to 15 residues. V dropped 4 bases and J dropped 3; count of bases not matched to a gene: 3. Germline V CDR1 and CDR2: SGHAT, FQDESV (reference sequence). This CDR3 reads CASSSRDRGTDTQYF. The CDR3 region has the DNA TGTGCCAGCAGCTCCCGGGACAGGGGGACAGATACGCAGTATTTT. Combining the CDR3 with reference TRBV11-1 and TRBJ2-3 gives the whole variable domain EAEVAQSPRYKITEKSQAVAFWCDPISGHATLYWYRQILGQGPELLVQFQDESVVDDSQLPKDRFSAERLKGVDSTLKIQPAELGDSAMYLCASSSRDRGTDTQYFGPGTRLTVL.

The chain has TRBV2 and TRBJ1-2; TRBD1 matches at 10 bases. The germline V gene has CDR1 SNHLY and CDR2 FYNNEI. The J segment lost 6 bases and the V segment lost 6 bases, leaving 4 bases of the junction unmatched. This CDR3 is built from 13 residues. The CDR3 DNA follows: TGTGCCAGCAGATCGGGACAGGGGAATGGCTACACCTTC. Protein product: CASRSGQGNGYTF.

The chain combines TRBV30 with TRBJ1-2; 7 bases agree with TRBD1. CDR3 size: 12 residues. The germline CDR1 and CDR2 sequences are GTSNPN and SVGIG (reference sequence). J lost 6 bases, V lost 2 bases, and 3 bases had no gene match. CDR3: CAWSYQGDGYTF. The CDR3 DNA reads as TGTGCCTGGAGTTATCAGGGGGATGGCTACACCTTC.

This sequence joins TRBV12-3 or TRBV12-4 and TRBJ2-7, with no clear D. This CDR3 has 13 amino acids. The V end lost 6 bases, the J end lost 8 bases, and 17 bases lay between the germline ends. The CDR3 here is CASSPDKQSKQYV. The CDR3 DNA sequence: TGTGCCAGCAGCCCCGACAAACAGAGTAAGCAGTACGTC.